Sequencing of this TCR beta chain was carried out in a study of shared clonotypes between healthy human individuals. Terminally differentiated effector memory CD45RA+ cells were excluded from the naive CD8 cells, which were CD45RO-negative and positively selected for CCR7. Assay used: immunoSEQ multiplex PCR; TCRdb lists only in-frame clones, some missing. The sample consists of roughly 2 million clones, approximately 94% of them appearing once. For this clone: The antigen is not known.

Study-wide results and caveats: Despite large depth, sorted-subset datasets appeared incompletely sequenced.

Germline CDR1 and CDR2: SNHLY and FYNNEI. J lost 0 bases, V lost 0 bases, and 2 bases had no gene match. CDR3 size: 16 residues. This chain joins TRBV2 and TRBJ2-7; 10 nucleotides line up with TRBD2. The TCR originated in a man in his late teens or twenties in good health. Material: naive CD8+ T cells sorted from blood. The chain's CDR3 is CASSEAKREGSYEQYF. CDR3 coding DNA: TGTGCCAGCAGTGAAGCGAAGCGGGAGGGCTCCTACGAGCAGTACTTC.